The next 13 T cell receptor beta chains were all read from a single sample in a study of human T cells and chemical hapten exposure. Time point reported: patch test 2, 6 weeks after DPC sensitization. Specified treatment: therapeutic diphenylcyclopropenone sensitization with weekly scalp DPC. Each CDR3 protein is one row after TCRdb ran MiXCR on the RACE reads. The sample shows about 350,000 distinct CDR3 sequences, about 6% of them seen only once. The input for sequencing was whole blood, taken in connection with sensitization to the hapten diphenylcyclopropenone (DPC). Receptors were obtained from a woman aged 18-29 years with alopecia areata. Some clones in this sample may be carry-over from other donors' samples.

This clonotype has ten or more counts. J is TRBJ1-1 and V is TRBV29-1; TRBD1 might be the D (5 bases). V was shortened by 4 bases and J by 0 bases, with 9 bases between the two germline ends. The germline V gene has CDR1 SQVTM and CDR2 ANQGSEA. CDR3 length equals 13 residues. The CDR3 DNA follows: TGCAGCGTTGCGGGACGGTTGAACACTGAAGCTTTCTTT. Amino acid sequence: CSVAGRLNTEAFF.

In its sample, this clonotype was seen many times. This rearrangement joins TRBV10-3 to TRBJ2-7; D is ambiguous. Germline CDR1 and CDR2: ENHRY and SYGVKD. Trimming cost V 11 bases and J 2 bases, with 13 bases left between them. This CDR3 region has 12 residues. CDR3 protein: CAVAVQAYEQYF. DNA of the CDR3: TGTGCCGTCGCCGTCCAGGCCTACGAGCAGTACTTC.

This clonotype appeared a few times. The DNA for the CDR3 is TGTGCCAGCAGCGCCCGGCCGCAGACCACAGATACGCAGTATTTT. This translates into CASSARPQTTDTQYF. The chain recombines TRBV9 with TRBJ2-3; no definite D call. The V and J ends lost 3 bases and 2 bases respectively, with 13 bases between them. The germline CDR1 and CDR2 sequences are SGDLS and YYNGEE. This CDR3 is 15 amino acids long.

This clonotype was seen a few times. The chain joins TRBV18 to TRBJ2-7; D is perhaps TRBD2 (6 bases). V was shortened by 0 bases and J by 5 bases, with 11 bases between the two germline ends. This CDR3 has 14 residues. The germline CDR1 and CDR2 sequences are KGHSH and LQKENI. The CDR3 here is CASSPPVGGDEQYF. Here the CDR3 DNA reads TGTGCCAGCTCACCACCAGTCGGCGGGGACGAGCAGTACTTC.

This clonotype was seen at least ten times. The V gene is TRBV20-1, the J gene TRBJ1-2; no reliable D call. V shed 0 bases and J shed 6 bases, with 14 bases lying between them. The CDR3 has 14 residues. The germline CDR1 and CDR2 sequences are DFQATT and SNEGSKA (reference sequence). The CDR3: CSARDRRVPDGYTF. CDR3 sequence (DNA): TGCAGTGCTAGAGATCGGAGGGTTCCGGATGGCTACACCTTC.

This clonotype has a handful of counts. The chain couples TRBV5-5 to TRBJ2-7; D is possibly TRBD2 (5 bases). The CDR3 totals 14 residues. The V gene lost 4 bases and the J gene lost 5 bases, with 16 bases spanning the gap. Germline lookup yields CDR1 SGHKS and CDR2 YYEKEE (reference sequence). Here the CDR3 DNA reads TGTGCCAGCAGCCTGACCCTAGCTGCGGACGAGCAGTACTTC. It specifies CASSLTLAADEQYF.

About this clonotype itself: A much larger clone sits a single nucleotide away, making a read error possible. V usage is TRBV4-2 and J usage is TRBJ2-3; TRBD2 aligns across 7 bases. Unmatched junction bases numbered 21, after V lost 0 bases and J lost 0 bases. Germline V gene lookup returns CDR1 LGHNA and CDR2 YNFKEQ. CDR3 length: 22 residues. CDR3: CASSQEPNLIRDYSRSTDTQYF. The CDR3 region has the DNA TGTGCCAGCAGCCAAGAACCGAACCTTATCCGGGACTACTCTAGAAGCACAGATACGCAGTATTTT.

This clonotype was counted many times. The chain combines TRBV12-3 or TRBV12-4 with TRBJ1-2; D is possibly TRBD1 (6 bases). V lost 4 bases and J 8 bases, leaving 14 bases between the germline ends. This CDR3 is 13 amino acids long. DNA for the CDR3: TGTGCCAGCAGTTCCCGGGGGCTCGGGGGCTACACCTTC. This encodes CASSSRGLGGYTF.

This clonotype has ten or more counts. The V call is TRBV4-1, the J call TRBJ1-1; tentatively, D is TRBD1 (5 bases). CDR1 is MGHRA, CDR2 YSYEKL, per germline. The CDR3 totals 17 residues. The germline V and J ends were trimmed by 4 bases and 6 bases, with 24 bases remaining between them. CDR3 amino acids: CASSLRSVPGLASEAFF. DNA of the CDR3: TGCGCCAGCAGCCTTCGCAGCGTTCCGGGACTCGCCTCTGAAGCTTTCTTT.

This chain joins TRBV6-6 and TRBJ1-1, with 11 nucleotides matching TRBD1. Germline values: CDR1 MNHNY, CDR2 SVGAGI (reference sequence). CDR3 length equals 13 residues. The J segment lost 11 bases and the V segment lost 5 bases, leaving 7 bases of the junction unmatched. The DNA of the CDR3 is TGTGCCAGCAGTCCCCGGGACAGGGGGTTTGCTTTCTTT. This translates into CASSPRDRGFAFF.

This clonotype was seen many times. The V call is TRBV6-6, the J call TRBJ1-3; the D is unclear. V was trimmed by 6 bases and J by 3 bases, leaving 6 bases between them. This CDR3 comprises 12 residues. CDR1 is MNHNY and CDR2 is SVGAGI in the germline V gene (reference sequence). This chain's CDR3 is CASRPHGNTIYF. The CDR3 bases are TGTGCCAGCAGACCCCATGGAAACACCATATATTTT.

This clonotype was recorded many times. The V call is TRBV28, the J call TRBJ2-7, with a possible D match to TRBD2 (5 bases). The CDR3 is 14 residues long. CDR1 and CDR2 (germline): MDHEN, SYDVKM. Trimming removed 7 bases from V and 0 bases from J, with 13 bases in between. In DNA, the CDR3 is TGTGCCAGCACCCCCACGGGGAGCTCCTACGAGCAGTACTTC. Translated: CASTPTGSSYEQYF.

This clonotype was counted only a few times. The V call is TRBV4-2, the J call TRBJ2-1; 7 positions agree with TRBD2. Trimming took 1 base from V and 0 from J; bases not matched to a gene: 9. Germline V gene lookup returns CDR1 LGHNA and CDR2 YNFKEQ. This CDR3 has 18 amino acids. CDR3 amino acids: CASSQVPSGELSYNEQFF. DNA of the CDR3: TGTGCCAGCAGCCAAGTTCCCAGCGGGGAGCTCTCCTACAATGAGCAGTTCTTC.